The 32 T cell receptor beta chains presented below share a single source sample, sequenced in a study of blood T cell repertoires in COVID-19. The method was immunoSEQ multiplex PCR; TCRdb's version includes in-frame clones alone and lacks a portion of them. The table has around 270,000 clones, 84% seen once. The sample was peripheral blood. The origin of the receptors is a woman aged 40 to 50 who had recovered from COVID-19.

The gene calls are TRBV28 and TRBJ2-7, with D maybe TRBD2 (5 bases). Trimming cost V 6 bases and J 0 bases, with 18 bases left between them. CDR1 and CDR2 from the germline V gene are MDHEN and SYDVKM. The CDR3 length is 16 residues. The CDR3 reads CASSDLRGLSSYEQYF. As DNA, the CDR3 is TGTGCCAGCAGCGACCTCCGAGGGTTAAGCTCCTACGAGCAGTACTTC.

The V gene is TRBV5-1, the J gene TRBJ1-4, with a weak D call TRBD1 (5 bases). The CDR3 extends over 15 amino acids. Germline V lookup: CDR1 SGHRS, CDR2 YFSETQ. V lost 0 bases and J 5 bases, leaving 11 bases between the germline ends. CDR3 nucleotide sequence: TGCGCCAGCAGCTTGGCCGAAGGGGCCAATGAAAAACTGTTTTTT. This translates into CASSLAEGANEKLFF.

The chain employs TRBV18 and TRBJ2-7, with TRBD2 as a possible D gene (5 bases). Trimming cost V 8 bases and J 5 bases, with 16 bases left between them. CDR1 is KGHSH and CDR2 is LQKENI in the germline V gene. The CDR3 sequence is 13 residues long. For the CDR3, the DNA is TGTGCCAGCGCCCCCGGAGGAGGCAACGAGCAGTACTTC. Encoded protein: CASAPGGGNEQYF. The variable domain in full, with the rest retrieved from reference TRBV18 and TRBJ2-7, is NAGVMQNPRHLVRRRGQEARLRCSPMKGHSHVYWYRQLPEEGLKFMVYLQKENIIDESGMPKERFSAEFPKEGPSILRIQQVVRGDSAAYFCASAPGGGNEQYFGPGTRLTVT.

The rearrangement links TRBV7-9 to TRBJ1-2, with D unclear. V lost 1 base and J 6 bases, leaving 12 bases between the germline ends. The CDR3 runs to 14 residues. Germline V gives CDR1 SEHNR, CDR2 FQNEAQ (reference sequence). The CDR3 DNA follows: TGTGCCAGCAGCTTAGGGACGGGGTCTAATGGCTACACCTTC. Amino acids: CASSLGTGSNGYTF.

V usage is TRBV5-6 and J usage is TRBJ1-5, with D maybe TRBD1 (6 bases). Trimming stripped 4 bases from V and 1 base from J, with 15 bases between. This CDR3 is built from 16 residues. Germline V gene sequence: CDR1 SGHDT, CDR2 YYEEEE. The CDR3 DNA sequence: TGTGCCAGCAGCCCCTCCCCAGGGGAGAGCAATCAGCCCCAGCATTTT. Translating it yields CASSPSPGESNQPQHF.

V and J are TRBV7-7 and TRBJ2-5; a weak D match, TRBD2 (6 bases). Germline CDR1 SSHAT, CDR2 FNYEAQ (reference sequence). Trimming removed 5 bases at V and 5 bases at J, with 12 bases between. This CDR3 has 13 residues. DNA of the CDR3: TGTGCCAGCAGCCTTGGGCGGGGTGAGACCCAGTACTTC. This gives the protein CASSLGRGETQYF.

The CDR3 sequence is CASRRGSGNTIYF. In DNA, the CDR3 is TGCGCCAGCAGGCGGGGCTCCGGAAACACCATATATTTT. The rearrangement uses TRBV5-1 and TRBJ1-3; TRBD1 might be the D (5 bases). Germline CDR1 is SGHRS and CDR2 is YFSETQ. This CDR3 has 13 residues. V lost 5 bases to trimming and J lost 4 bases, with 10 bases between them.

V gene TRBV4-2 combines with J gene TRBJ2-2; TRBD2 aligns across 7 bases. The CDR3 consists of 16 residues. The V and J ends lost 0 bases and 8 bases, in that order; junction bases with no gene match: 9. Germline CDR1 LGHNA, CDR2 YNFKEQ. The chain's CDR3 is CASSQDPDGRSGELFF. The CDR3 nucleotides read TGTGCCAGCAGCCAAGACCCGGACGGGAGGTCGGGGGAGCTGTTTTTT.

The chain joins TRBV28 to TRBJ1-2; 7 positions agree with TRBD1. Germline V gene data show CDR1 as MDHEN and CDR2 as SYDVKM. With V trimmed by 6 bases and J by 2 bases, 15 bases remained unmatched. The CDR3 covers 17 residues. CDR3 in DNA: TGTGCCAGCAGCTCAGCCCGGTGGGACAGTCAGAACTATGGCTACACCTTC. This translates into CASSSARWDSQNYGYTF.

This clone is a singleton in its sample. As DNA, the CDR3 is TGTGCCAGCAGCGTCCTGGGGGCGCTGGGAGAGACCCAGTACTTC. Translated: CASSVLGALGETQYF. The J gene is TRBJ2-5, the V gene TRBV7-9, with TRBD1 as a possible D gene (6 bases). The CDR3 is 15 amino acids. Germline assignment: CDR1 SEHNR and CDR2 FQNEAQ (reference sequence). V was shortened by 5 bases and J by 4 bases, with 17 bases between the two germline ends.

The chain is built from TRBV11-3 and TRBJ2-6; TRBD2 might be the D (7 bases). Germline V gene sequence: CDR1 SGHNT, CDR2 YENEEA. The V gene lost 2 bases and the J gene lost 3 bases, with 20 bases spanning the gap. This CDR3 contains 19 residues. This CDR3 reads CASSLRGGAGGSGANVLTF. The CDR3, as DNA: TGTGCCAGCAGCTTAAGGGGGGGCGCAGGCGGTAGTGGGGCCAACGTCCTGACTTTC.

A few counts support this clone. The chain uses TRBV7-2 and TRBJ2-7, with D possibly TRBD1 on 5 matching bases. CDR3 length equals 15 residues. Germline loops: CDR1 SGHTA, CDR2 FQGNSA. V lost 5 bases and J lost 4, with 18 bases in between. The CDR3: CASSREQGLNYEQYF. In DNA, the CDR3 is TGTGCCAGCAGCCGCGAGCAGGGATTAAATTACGAGCAGTACTTC.

V and J are TRBV18 and TRBJ2-3; perhaps TRBD2 as D (6 bases). V was clipped by 2 bases and J by 3 bases, with 9 bases between them. The germline V gene encodes CDR1 KGHSH and CDR2 LQKENI. There are 14 residues in the CDR3. The CDR3 spells CASSPSGLTDTQYF. As DNA, the CDR3 is TGTGCCAGCTCACCAAGCGGGTTGACAGATACGCAGTATTTT.

This clone was observed once. The chain has TRBV24-1 and TRBJ2-3; TRBD1 matches at 11 bases. This CDR3 has 15 residues. The V and J ends lost 5 bases and 5 bases, in that order; junction bases with no gene match: 5. Per germline, CDR1 KGHDR and CDR2 SFDVKD. CDR3 region: CATSGTGGAGDTQYF. The CDR3 region has the DNA TGTGCCACCAGTGGGACAGGGGGCGCTGGAGATACGCAGTATTTT.

The rearrangement joins TRBV5-5 to TRBJ1-5; D is undetermined. V was cut by 0 bases and J by 3 bases, with 10 bases left in between. Germline lookup yields CDR1 SGHKS and CDR2 YYEKEE (reference sequence). This CDR3 is 15 amino acids long. DNA for the CDR3: TGTGCCAGCAGCTTGGTGCCAGGCAACAATCAGCCCCAGCATTTT. Its translation: CASSLVPGNNQPQHF. Full variable domain (remainder filled in from reference TRBV5-5 and TRBJ1-5): DAGVTQSPTHLIKTRGQQVTLRCSPISGHKSVSWYQQVLGQGPQFIFQYYEKEERGRGNFPDRFSARQFPNYSSELNVNALLLGDSALYLCASSLVPGNNQPQHFGDGTRLSIL.

The chain has TRBV9 and TRBJ2-5, with TRBD1 as a possible D gene (5 bases). Trimming removed 2 bases from V and 7 bases from J, with 12 bases in between. Germline CDR1 reads SGDLS; CDR2 reads YYNGEE. The CDR3 is 13 amino acids. The CDR3 DNA follows: TGTGCCAGCAGCGTGGGGCCGTGGGGGACCCAGTACTTC. This codes for CASSVGPWGTQYF.

The J gene is TRBJ1-1, the V gene TRBV11-1, with a possible D match to TRBD1 (6 bases). Germline CDR1 SGHAT, CDR2 FQDESV (reference sequence). The length of the CDR3 is 13 residues. V dropped 3 bases and J dropped 4 bases, with 9 bases sitting between them. CDR3 sequence: CASSFGQFTEAFF. For the CDR3, the DNA is TGTGCCAGCAGCTTTGGACAGTTCACTGAAGCTTTCTTT. Full variable domain (missing parts from reference TRBV11-1 and TRBJ1-1): EAEVAQSPRYKITEKSQAVAFWCDPISGHATLYWYRQILGQGPELLVQFQDESVVDDSQLPKDRFSAERLKGVDSTLKIQPAELGDSAMYLCASSFGQFTEAFFGQGTRLTVV.

The chain combines TRBV5-1 with TRBJ2-5, with TRBD1 as a possible D gene (5 bases). V was trimmed by 0 bases and J by 1 base, leaving 16 bases between them. In germline, CDR1 is SGHRS, CDR2 YFSETQ. CDR3 length equals 17 residues. In DNA form, the CDR3 reads TGCGCCAGCAGCTTGGTAGTGGGGCGAGGATTCCAAGAGACCCAGTACTTC. Residues: CASSLVVGRGFQETQYF.

The chain carries TRBV18 and TRBJ2-1; D remains unclear. Looked up from germline, CDR1 is KGHSH and CDR2 is LQKENI. V was clipped by 4 bases and J by 4 bases, with 8 bases between them. The CDR3 extends over 13 amino acids. The CDR3 region is CASSLAHYNEQFF. As DNA, the CDR3 is TGTGCCAGCTCACTCGCACATTACAATGAGCAGTTCTTC.

V and J are TRBV6-5 and TRBJ1-5; a possible D gene is TRBD1 (5 bases). V was trimmed by 6 bases and J by 3 bases, leaving 12 bases between them. CDR3 length: 14 residues. The V gene's germline CDR1 is MNHEY and CDR2 SVGAGI. CDR3 nucleotides: TGTGCCAGCAGCGGGGGGGAGCACAATCAGCCCCAGCATTTT. Translated, it gives CASSGGEHNQPQHF.

The V gene is TRBV7-2, the J gene TRBJ2-3; 10 nucleotides align to TRBD2. V trimming: 2 bases; J trimming: 4 bases; junction bases outside the gene matches: 3. The CDR3 has 15 amino acids. Germline V gene sequence: CDR1 SGHTA, CDR2 FQGNSA. For the CDR3, the DNA is TGTGCCAGCAGCTTAAGCGGGGGGGGCGCAGATACGCAGTATTTT. It specifies CASSLSGGGADTQYF.

The CDR3 protein is CASSLDSVRGYTF. The CDR3 bases are TGTGCCAGCAGCTTGGACTCAGTAAGGGGCTACACCTTC. V and J are TRBV28 and TRBJ1-2; the D is unclear. Trimming cost V 6 bases and J 8 bases, with 16 bases left between them. The CDR3 length is 13 residues. Germline V gene data show CDR1 as MDHEN and CDR2 as SYDVKM.

V gene TRBV7-2 combines with J gene TRBJ1-2; maybe TRBD1 (6 bases). Per the germline V gene, CDR1 is SGHTA and CDR2 is FQGNSA. The CDR3 runs 13 residues. V shed 3 bases and J shed 5 bases, with 10 bases lying between them. CDR3 sequence (DNA): TGTGCCAGCAGCTTCCAACAGGGATATGGCTACACCTTC. Residues: CASSFQQGYGYTF.

This clone was observed a single time. V usage is TRBV29-1 and J usage is TRBJ2-2, with 10 nucleotides matching TRBD1. The CDR3 is 13 residues long. J was trimmed by 4 bases and V by 4 bases; bases with no gene match: 0. Germline CDR1 SQVTM, CDR2 ANQGSEA. The CDR3 reads CSVGDRGTGELFF. In DNA form, the CDR3 reads TGCAGCGTTGGGGACAGGGGCACCGGGGAGCTGTTTTTT.

The chain has TRBV5-1 and TRBJ1-6; D gene ambiguous. V shed 2 bases and J shed 7 bases, with 10 bases lying between them. There are 14 residues in the CDR3. Germline CDR1 is SGHRS and CDR2 is YFSETQ. CDR3 protein: CASSFRSANSPLHF. The CDR3 nucleotides read TGCGCCAGCAGCTTTCGGTCCGCGAATTCACCCCTCCACTTT.

This rearrangement joins TRBV5-1 to TRBJ1-2, with 7 bases identical to TRBD1. Trimming cost V 4 bases and J 7 bases; bases outside gene matches: 13. The CDR3 consists of 15 residues. Per the germline V gene, CDR1 is SGHRS and CDR2 is YFSETQ. Here the CDR3 reads CASSATGTALGGYTF. CDR3 coding DNA: TGCGCCAGCAGCGCAACCGGGACAGCCCTCGGTGGCTACACCTTC.

This rearrangement joins TRBV7-9 to TRBJ1-2; D may be TRBD1 (6 bases). Germline assignment: CDR1 SEHNR and CDR2 FQNEAQ (reference sequence). The CDR3 is 13 residues long. V was shortened by 4 bases and J by 8 bases, with 14 bases between the two germline ends. Here the CDR3 reads CASSSEGGNGYTF. The CDR3, as DNA: TGTGCCAGCAGCTCCGAGGGGGGGAACGGCTACACCTTC. Supplemented by reference TRBV7-9 and TRBJ1-2, the full variable domain reads DTGVSQNPRHKITKRGQNVTFRCDPISEHNRLYWYRQTLGQGPEFLTYFQNEAQLEKSRLLSDRFSAERPKGSFSTLEIQRTEQGDSAMYLCASSSEGGNGYTFGSGTRLTVV.

The chain is built from TRBV11-3 and TRBJ2-1; possibly TRBD2 for D (5 bases). Germline lookup yields CDR1 SGHNT and CDR2 YENEEA. V was pared by 3 bases and J by 10 bases, with 19 bases between. The CDR3 loop spans 15 amino acids. The CDR3 sequence: CASSFGRTPVEEQFF. The CDR3 bases are TGTGCCAGCAGCTTCGGCAGGACTCCGGTTGAAGAGCAGTTCTTC.

The chain carries TRBV19 and TRBJ1-2, with no clear D. Germline values: CDR1 LNHDA, CDR2 SQIVND (reference sequence). This CDR3 has 15 amino acids. Trimming removed 6 bases at V and 4 bases at J, with 18 bases between. CDR3 in amino acids: CASSVGRAAGYGYTF. The CDR3 nucleotides read TGTGCCAGTAGCGTTGGGCGCGCGGCGGGCTATGGCTACACCTTC.

The chain joins TRBV30 to TRBJ2-3; tentatively, D is TRBD1 (6 bases). The CDR3 has 15 amino acids. Trimming removed 2 bases from V and 4 bases from J, with 16 bases in between. Germline V gene data show CDR1 as GTSNPN and CDR2 as SVGIG (reference sequence). The CDR3 region has the DNA TGTGCCTGGAGTACCCCATGGACAGCTCCAGATACGCAGTATTTT. It is translated as CAWSTPWTAPDTQYF. The full variable domain, completed using reference TRBV30 and TRBJ2-3, is SQTIHQWPATLVQPVGSPLSLECTVEGTSNPNLYWYRQAAGRGLQLLFYSVGIGQISSEVPQNLSASRPQDRQFILSSKKLLLSDSGFYLCAWSTPWTAPDTQYFGPGTRLTVL.

This sequence joins TRBV19 and TRBJ1-5, with unresolved D. The CDR3 has 14 residues. The germline V gene encodes CDR1 LNHDA and CDR2 SQIVND (reference sequence). V was clipped by 5 bases and J by 6 bases, with 14 bases between them. The CDR3 DNA is TGTGCCAGTAGTCCCCAGACCGGAGGTCAGCCCCAGCATTTT. Translated: CASSPQTGGQPQHF.

The V gene is TRBV19, the J gene TRBJ1-1; 9 positions match TRBD1. Per germline, CDR1 LNHDA and CDR2 SQIVND (reference sequence). The trim removed 2 bases at V and 3 bases at J, leaving 4 bases unmatched. The CDR3 runs 15 residues. Written as DNA, the CDR3 is TGTGCCAGTAGTATAATTGGACAGGGGTACACTGAAGCTTTCTTT. Protein sequence: CASSIIGQGYTEAFF.